This passage covers 21 T cell receptor beta chains from one sample sequenced in a study of STAT5B mutations in CD4+ large granular lymphocyte leukemia. The assay was immunoSEQ multiplex PCR, and TCRdb's table has in-frame clones only and misses some. The sample contains 32,000 or so clones, roughly 80% of which appear only once. Sequencing used CD4+ T cells from blood buffy coats. The source of these receptors is a human donor in good health.

The sample holds one count of this clone. V gene TRBV5-6 combines with J gene TRBJ1-1; 9 bases are shared with TRBD1. Germline CDR1 SGHDT, CDR2 YYEEEE. The CDR3 consists of 13 residues. The V segment lost 3 bases and the J segment 4 bases; nucleotides outside the gene matches: 1. DNA of the CDR3: TGTGCCAGCAGCTGGACAGGGGCCACTGAAGCTTTCTTT. It is translated as CASSWTGATEAFF.

The chain joins TRBV19 to TRBJ1-3, with D uncertain. The ends were cut back, 5 bases at V and 4 bases at J, with 6 bases in the middle. The germline V gene has CDR1 LNHDA and CDR2 SQIVND (reference sequence). The CDR3 consists of 12 residues. Written as DNA, the CDR3 is TGTGCCAGTAGTGTCACCGGAAACACCATATATTTT. Translation: CASSVTGNTIYF.

The V and J genes are TRBV18 and TRBJ1-4; 7 nucleotides align to TRBD1. The CDR3 consists of 16 residues. Germline CDR1 is KGHSH and CDR2 is LQKENI. Losses at the gene ends were 3 bases for V and 5 bases for J; bases not matched to a gene: 9. The CDR3 DNA sequence: TGTGCCAGCTCACCCACGGCAAGGGGGCCAAATGAAAAACTGTTTTTT. As protein: CASSPTARGPNEKLFF.

The chain is built from TRBV6-1 and TRBJ1-2; D unresolved. The CDR3 runs to 15 residues. Germline CDR1 reads MNHNS; CDR2 reads SASEGT. Trimming left V 0 bases short and J 2 bases short, with 10 bases between. The CDR3 DNA is TGTGCCAGCAGTGAAGCGTTATACATCAACTATGGCTACACCTTC. Its translation: CASSEALYINYGYTF.

The chain recombines TRBV19 with TRBJ2-2, with 8 bases lining up with TRBD2. The germline V gene encodes CDR1 LNHDA and CDR2 SQIVND (reference sequence). There are 19 residues in the CDR3. Germline trimming cut 2 bases from V and 3 bases from J; bases unmatched to any gene: 14. For the CDR3, the DNA is TGTGCCAGTAGTATATCCTTGGGCGCGGGGGGCAAATACACCGGGGAGCTGTTTTTT. Translated, it gives CASSISLGAGGKYTGELFF.

Points on this clone: At one of its ends the junction is not consistent with the germline gene, which may arise from a read error. V is TRBV5-4 and J is TRBJ2-5; 12 bases line up with TRBD2. CDR3 length equals 16 residues. The germline CDR1 and CDR2 sequences are SGHNT and YYREEE (reference sequence). The CDR3 bases are TGTGCCAGCAGCTTGGGGACTAGCGGGGCCCAAGAGGCCCAGTACTTC. Translated, it gives CASSLGTSGAQEAQYF. The full variable domain, its missing parts supplied by reference TRBV5-4 and TRBJ2-5, is ETGVTQSPTHLIKTRGQQVTLRCSSQSGHNTVSWYQQALGQGPQFIFQYYREEENGRGNFPPRFSGLQFPNYSSELNVNALELDDSALYLCASSLGTSGAQEAQYFGPGTRLLVL.

This clone was picked up one time. The chain couples TRBV28 to TRBJ2-3; 8 bases line up with TRBD1. The CDR3 has 17 amino acids. In germline, CDR1 is MDHEN, CDR2 SYDVKM. The V segment lost 5 bases and the J segment 6 bases; nucleotides outside the gene matches: 16. DNA for the CDR3: TGTGCCAGCAGTCCCCACACGACAGGGAGGACAGGGGATACGCAGTATTTT. Translation: CASSPHTTGRTGDTQYF.

The gene calls are TRBV19 and TRBJ1-6; 7 bases are a match to TRBD1. The CDR3 contains 15 residues. The V gene's germline CDR1 is LNHDA and CDR2 SQIVND (reference sequence). V trimming: 4 bases; J trimming: 15 bases; junction bases outside the gene matches: 15. The CDR3 region is CASSTRQGNFLDLHF. Written as DNA, the CDR3 is TGTGCCAGTAGTACACGACAGGGTAATTTTTTGGACCTCCACTTT.

The rearrangement joins TRBV19 to TRBJ2-1; TRBD2 agrees at 14 bases. The CDR3 extends over 19 amino acids. Trimming cost V 6 bases and J 0 bases; bases outside gene matches: 10. Germline-derived CDR1 and CDR2 are LNHDA and SQIVND (reference sequence). CDR3 DNA: TGTGCCAGTAGCGGGACTAGCGGGGGCTTCCTTAGCTCCTACAATGAGCAGTTCTTC. Its translation is CASSGTSGGFLSSYNEQFF.

V and J are TRBV6-4 and TRBJ2-7, with TRBD2 matching 10 bases. The ends lost 3 bases at V and 3 bases at J; junction bases unmatched: 5. Germline CDR1 is MRHNA and CDR2 is SNTAGT. The CDR3 runs 15 residues. CDR3 protein: CASSEQAGGLYEQYF. The CDR3 DNA reads TGTGCCAGCAGTGAACAAGCGGGGGGGCTCTACGAGCAGTACTTC.

V is TRBV15 and J is TRBJ2-3; D unclear. CDR1 is LNHNV, CDR2 YYDKDF, per germline (reference sequence). CDR3 size: 16 residues. The V end was cut by 0 bases, the J end by 0 bases, with 10 bases between. CDR3 in DNA: TGTGCCACCAGCAGAGATGCGGATATGAGCACAGATACGCAGTATTTT. Translation: CATSRDADMSTDTQYF.

The chain recombines TRBV4-2 with TRBJ2-5; possibly TRBD2 for D (6 bases). Between the trimmed V and J ends, which lost 0 bases and 4 bases, there was a span of 9 bases. The CDR3 loop spans 14 amino acids. Germline lookup yields CDR1 LGHNA and CDR2 YNFKEQ. The CDR3 loop reads CASSQDSGRETQYF. The CDR3 DNA sequence: TGTGCCAGCAGCCAAGATTCCGGGAGAGAGACCCAGTACTTC.

In its sample, this clone was seen once. The V and J genes are TRBV11-1 and TRBJ2-3, with D unclear. CDR1 and CDR2 (germline): SGHAT, FQDESV (reference sequence). V lost 5 bases and J lost 3, with 15 bases in between. The CDR3 loop spans 15 amino acids. In DNA form, the CDR3 reads TGTGCCAGCAGCCCGATTGGGTCTTCAACAGATACGCAGTATTTT. It codes for CASSPIGSSTDTQYF. The full variable domain, with the rest looked up from reference TRBV11-1 and TRBJ2-3, is EAEVAQSPRYKITEKSQAVAFWCDPISGHATLYWYRQILGQGPELLVQFQDESVVDDSQLPKDRFSAERLKGVDSTLKIQPAELGDSAMYLCASSPIGSSTDTQYFGPGTRLTVL.

On this clone: This sample also contains other DNA sequences that code for the same CDR3. The rearrangement joins TRBV6-4 to TRBJ2-1, with 10 bases matching TRBD2. This CDR3 spans 15 amino acids. V shed 0 bases, J shed 7 bases, and the junction held 3 bases outside the gene matches. Germline CDR1 is MRHNA and CDR2 is SNTAGT. CDR3 bases: TGTGCCAGCAGTGACTCGAGCGGGGGGGCAAATGAGCAGTTCTTC. Its protein is CASSDSSGGANEQFF.

This clone was counted a single time. This chain links TRBV10-2 with TRBJ2-3, with TRBD1 matching 10 bases. The CDR3 spans 14 residues. Per germline, CDR1 WSHSY and CDR2 SAAADI. The V and J ends lost 7 bases and 4 bases, in that order; junction bases with no gene match: 5. The CDR3 bases are TGCGCCAGCAAAGACAGGGGGCTCGCAGATACGCAGTATTTT. Its protein is CASKDRGLADTQYF.

The chain carries TRBV7-2 and TRBJ1-5, with D perhaps matching TRBD1 (5 bases). This CDR3 spans 13 amino acids. Trimming shortened V by 5 bases and J by 4 bases, and 9 bases separated the two germline ends. Germline V gene lookup returns CDR1 SGHTA and CDR2 FQGNSA. CDR3 in DNA: TGTGCCAGCAGCCTCCGGACAAATCAGCCCCAGCATTTT. Amino acids: CASSLRTNQPQHF.

J is TRBJ2-1 and V is TRBV19; 7 bases align to TRBD1. Germline V CDR1 and CDR2: LNHDA, SQIVND (reference sequence). CDR3 length: 15 amino acids. After removal of 4 bases from V and 3 bases from J, the junction contained 6 bases not matched to a gene. The DNA for the CDR3 is TGTGCCAGTAGTACCCGGGACAGAGACTACAATGAGCAGTTCTTC. This encodes CASSTRDRDYNEQFF.

V gene TRBV29-1 combines with J gene TRBJ1-3; 7 bases agree with TRBD1. Germline V CDR1 and CDR2: SQVTM, ANQGSEA. The CDR3 spans 14 residues. The V and J ends lost 7 bases and 0 bases, in that order; junction bases with no gene match: 6. This CDR3 is CSGVDRSSGNTIYF. The DNA for the CDR3 is TGCAGCGGGGTGGACAGGAGCTCTGGAAACACCATATATTTT.

The chain is built from TRBV2 and TRBJ2-5; D may be TRBD1 (6 bases). Germline V gives CDR1 SNHLY, CDR2 FYNNEI. There are 12 residues in the CDR3. Trimming pared 10 bases from V and 0 bases from J, leaving 9 bases between. CDR3 amino acids: CATGQNQETQYF. The DNA for the CDR3 is TGTGCCACCGGACAGAACCAAGAGACCCAGTACTTC.

The gene calls are TRBV5-1 and TRBJ1-1; D remains unclear. With 7 bases removed from V and 8 bases from J, the gap between germline ends came to 36 bases. The V gene's germline CDR1 is SGHRS and CDR2 YFSETQ. The CDR3 contains 19 residues. The CDR3 DNA reads TGCGCCAGCCAATTCGGGTCAACACCTTACTCGGTCAACACCTTAGAAGCTTTCTTT. This sequence encodes CASQFGSTPYSVNTLEAFF.

This clone appeared a single time. The chain combines TRBV6-1 with TRBJ2-1; 7 positions agree with TRBD2. CDR3 length equals 15 residues. V lost 5 bases, J lost 4 bases, and 8 bases stayed unmatched. CDR1 and CDR2 (germline): MNHNS, SASEGT. CDR3 protein: CASSSILAVYNEQFF. The CDR3 nucleotides are TGTGCCAGCAGTAGCATTCTAGCGGTTTACAATGAGCAGTTCTTC.